Detailed here is one T cell receptor (beta chain). This sample was taken from a study of T cell changes during pregnancy in multiple sclerosis. The table came from immunoSEQ multiplex PCR; TCRdb's copy has only in-frame clones and leaves some out. Of more than 65,000 clones detected, approximately 89% appear once; the ten largest clones hold approximately 2.5%. Looked up from germline, CDR1 is MNHNY and CDR2 is SVGAGI (reference sequence). This CDR3 spans 16 amino acids. V shed 4 bases and J 2 bases; nucleotides not matched to a gene: 7. The rearrangement joins TRBV6-6 to TRBJ2-2; 7 nucleotides line up with TRBD1. Sequenced here: peripheral blood, sampled in the first trimester of pregnancy. This TCR was recovered from a female donor with multiple sclerosis, enrolled in a pregnancy study. The CDR3 region has the DNA TGTGCCAGCAGTTCAACCACAGGGGTTAACACCGGGGAGCTGTTTTTT. It specifies CASSSTTGVNTGELFF.